This is a list of T cell receptor beta chains from one sample in a study of shared clonotypes between healthy human individuals. Clones were read by immunoSEQ multiplex PCR, and TCRdb kept only the in-frame ones, dropping some. The table has about 1.4 million clones, over 95% seen once. What was sequenced was naive CD4+ T cells sorted from blood. The receptors stem from a man aged 30-40 years in good health. CDR3s leave out the opening cysteine and the closing phenylalanine or tryptophan. A clone size is listed for some rows: how often the clone was seen (once, few, many), or a class if it is expanded.

v_call clone_size cdr3_length cdr3_aa
TRBV19 . 13 ASSKGAERIYGYT
TRBV27 . 12 ASSFRGPVAEQY
TRBV18 . 12 ASSPNTVSYEQY
TRBV4-3 . 17 ASSQDARVIEGEREKLF
TRBV9 . 10 ASSAGQDTQY
TRBV7-9 . 13 ASSLGDRDREKLF
TRBV30 . 14 AWSVKSSILKNIQY
TRBV6-5 . 13 ASSLVGGGDYEQY
TRBV18 . 14 ASSPPRGTGTDTQY
TRBV5-4 . 12 ASSQGGANEKLF
TRBV5-6 few 10 ASSGTGYGYT
TRBV28 . 12 ASTPGQGTQPQH
TRBV18 . 14 ASSPPRPGGGPEAF
TRBV18 . 15 ASSRGLAGGTTDTQY
TRBV19 . 14 ASNQGSGGFNEKLF
TRBV18 . 12 ASSPHLTGGEQY
TRBV18 . 11 ASSGTGLYEQY
TRBV10-1 . 18 ASSGTGTSGRASSYNEQF
TRBV9 . 12 ASSVRTSPDTQY
TRBV10-3 . 11 AIRDGANTEAF
TRBV4-2 . 15 ASSRPWGGGTTDTQY
TRBV19 . 12 ASTSGGGPYEQY
TRBV28 . 12 ASSLHGGADTQY
TRBV9 . 13 ASSSRPFITDTQY
TRBV11-2 once 17 ASSLRPLTGGAHMRGYT
TRBV28 . 14 ASSPVAGSSYNEQF
TRBV18 . 10 ASSPPGGEQY
TRBV6-1 . 14 ASSERQGAGTGELF
TRBV2 . 11 ASIGTGLETQY
TRBV5-1 . 16 ASSLGRWNLKTYNEQF
TRBV5-1 . 11 ASSLGVADTQY
TRBV5-1 . 14 ASTPRSGQGRAEAF
TRBV11-2 once 12 ASASGPMGETQY
TRBV21-1 . 11 ASSIAGIETQY
TRBV28 . 13 ASTTRYPSTDTQY
TRBV18 . 11 ASSPLRATEAF
TRBV28 . 10 ASRPEYNEQF
TRBV5-1 . 14 ASSALEGSSYNEQF
TRBV9 once 12 ASSVSPSGNTIY
TRBV29-1 . 10 SVVQGGTEAF
TRBV27 . 11 ASSSRGAYGYT
TRBV18 . 17 ASSPSLAGYARVEEKLF
TRBV30 . 14 AWSPILAGRENEQF
TRBV11-2 . 11 ASSFQDYNEQF
TRBV5-1 . 12 ASSVGGIDEKLF
TRBV18 . 13 ASSPLPLAKNIQY
TRBV10-2 . 12 ASSESIWSGELF
TRBV5-1 . 14 ASSLAGTDRGNTIY
TRBV5-1 once 13 ASSLEPVSSYEQY
TRBV4-1 . 11 ASSQDAGNTIY
TRBV9 . 16 ASSVVARDFGGTGELF
TRBV5-4 . 13 ASSLTGLAGHEQY
TRBV6-4 . 13 ASTKDTLNTGELF
TRBV4-1 . 11 ASSAHRGGEQY
TRBV29-1 . 12 SVETRGGYNEQF